This is a list of T cell receptor beta chains from one sample in a study of PD-L1 blockade in urothelial cancer. This table comes from immunoSEQ multiplex PCR, and its TCRdb copy is limited to in-frame clones, with some not included. The sample contains 95,000 to 100,000 clones, around 87% of which appear only once. The sample was PBMCs, taken around atezolizumab (anti-PD-L1) treatment. These receptors all stem from a man in his 60s with urothelial cancer. Each CDR3 is given with its conserved first and last residue. D genes are given only for firm matches. Not all rows give a size; the values are once, few, many and, for expanded clones, a class.

J	V	D	size	DNA	CDR3
TRBJ1-4	TRBV21-1	.	.	TGTGCCAGCAGCAAAGGGAAACAGAGTAATGAAAAACTGTTTTTT	CASSKGKQSNEKLFF
TRBJ2-2	TRBV6-5	.	.	TGTGCCAGCAGTTATCAGGACACCGGGGAGCTGTTTTTT	CASSYQDTGELFF
TRBJ2-3	TRBV12-5	TRBD2	.	TGTGCTAGTGGTTACTTAGCGGGGTACACAGATACGCAGTATTTT	CASGYLAGYTDTQYF
TRBJ2-2	TRBV7-9	.	.	TGTGCCAGCAGGGTGGGAGGAGGCACCGGGGAGCTGTTTTTT	CASRVGGGTGELFF
TRBJ2-5	TRBV28	.	.	TGTGCCAGCCACTTTTGGGGAGTCCAGTACTTC	CASHFWGVQYF
TRBJ1-5	TRBV11-2	.	.	TGTGCCAGCAGCTCCAGCCGGGGCAATCAGCCCCAGCATTTT	CASSSSRGNQPQHF
TRBJ1-2	TRBV21-1	.	few	TGTGCCCCTCCCCTCGGGACAGGAACTTCTAACTATGGCTACACCTTC	CAPPLGTGTSNYGYTF
TRBJ2-3	TRBV7-2	TRBD2	.	TGTGCCAGCAGCCTACTAACATTTCCCGGGAGGGGCACAGATACGCAGTATTTT	CASSLLTFPGRGTDTQYF
TRBJ2-2	TRBV7-3	.	.	TGTGCCAGCAGCACAACCCCGGGGTGGGAGCTGTTTTTT	CASSTTPGWELFF
TRBJ2-6	TRBV18	TRBD1	.	TGTGCCAGCTCACCGGGGACAGGGGCATTCTCTGGGGCCAACGTCCTGACTTTC	CASSPGTGAFSGANVLTF
TRBJ1-2	TRBV6-5	.	.	TGTGCCAGCAGTTACCGAGCGGCGAAGGTGGATGGCTACACCTTC	CASSYRAAKVDGYTF
TRBJ2-4	TRBV2	.	.	TGTGCCAGCAGTGAAGGGGGGGTGGTAGACATTCAGTACTTC	CASSEGGVVDIQYF
TRBJ1-3	TRBV5-1	.	.	TGCGCCAGCAGCTTGGAGTGGGGCCGTGGAAACACCATATATTTT	CASSLEWGRGNTIYF
TRBJ1-4	TRBV11-3	TRBD1	.	TGTGCCAGCAGCCTGGGACAGGGAGCTAATGAAAAACTGTTTTTT	CASSLGQGANEKLFF
TRBJ2-2	TRBV5-1	.	.	TGCGCCAGCGACTCGGGAGGGACAGGGCTCACCGGGGAGCTGTTTTTT	CASDSGGTGLTGELFF
TRBJ2-2	TRBV7-9	TRBD2	.	TGTGCCAGCAGCACAGCGGGGGGGCTAAACACCGGGGAGCTGTTTTTT	CASSTAGGLNTGELFF
TRBJ1-4	TRBV7-2	.	.	TGTGCCAGCAGCCCGAGGGGAGGGTCAAATGAAAAACTGTTTTTT	CASSPRGGSNEKLFF
TRBJ1-5	TRBV28	.	.	TGTGCCAGCACCCCCGCCGGGTCCCCTGGAAGCAATCAGCCCCAGCATTTT	CASTPAGSPGSNQPQHF
TRBJ1-1	TRBV7-9	TRBD1	.	TGTGCCAGCAGCTTAGCAGAGACAGGGATACCTGAAGCTTTCTTT	CASSLAETGIPEAFF